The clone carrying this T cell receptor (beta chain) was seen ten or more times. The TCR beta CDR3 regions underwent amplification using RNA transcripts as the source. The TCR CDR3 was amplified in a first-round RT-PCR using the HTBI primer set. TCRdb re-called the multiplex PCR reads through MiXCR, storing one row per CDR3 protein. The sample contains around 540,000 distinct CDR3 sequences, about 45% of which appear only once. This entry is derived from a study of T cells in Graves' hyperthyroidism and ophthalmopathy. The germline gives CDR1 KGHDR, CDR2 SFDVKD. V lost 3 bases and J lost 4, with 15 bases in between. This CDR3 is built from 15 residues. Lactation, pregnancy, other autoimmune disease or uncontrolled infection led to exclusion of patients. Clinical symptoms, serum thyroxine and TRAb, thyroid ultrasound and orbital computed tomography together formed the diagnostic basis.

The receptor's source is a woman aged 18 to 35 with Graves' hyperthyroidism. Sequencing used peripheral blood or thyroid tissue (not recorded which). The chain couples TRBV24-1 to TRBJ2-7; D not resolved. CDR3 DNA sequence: TGTGCCACCAGTGATCCTTCCCACAGTAGGTACGAGCAGTACTTC. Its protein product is CATSDPSHSRYEQYF.